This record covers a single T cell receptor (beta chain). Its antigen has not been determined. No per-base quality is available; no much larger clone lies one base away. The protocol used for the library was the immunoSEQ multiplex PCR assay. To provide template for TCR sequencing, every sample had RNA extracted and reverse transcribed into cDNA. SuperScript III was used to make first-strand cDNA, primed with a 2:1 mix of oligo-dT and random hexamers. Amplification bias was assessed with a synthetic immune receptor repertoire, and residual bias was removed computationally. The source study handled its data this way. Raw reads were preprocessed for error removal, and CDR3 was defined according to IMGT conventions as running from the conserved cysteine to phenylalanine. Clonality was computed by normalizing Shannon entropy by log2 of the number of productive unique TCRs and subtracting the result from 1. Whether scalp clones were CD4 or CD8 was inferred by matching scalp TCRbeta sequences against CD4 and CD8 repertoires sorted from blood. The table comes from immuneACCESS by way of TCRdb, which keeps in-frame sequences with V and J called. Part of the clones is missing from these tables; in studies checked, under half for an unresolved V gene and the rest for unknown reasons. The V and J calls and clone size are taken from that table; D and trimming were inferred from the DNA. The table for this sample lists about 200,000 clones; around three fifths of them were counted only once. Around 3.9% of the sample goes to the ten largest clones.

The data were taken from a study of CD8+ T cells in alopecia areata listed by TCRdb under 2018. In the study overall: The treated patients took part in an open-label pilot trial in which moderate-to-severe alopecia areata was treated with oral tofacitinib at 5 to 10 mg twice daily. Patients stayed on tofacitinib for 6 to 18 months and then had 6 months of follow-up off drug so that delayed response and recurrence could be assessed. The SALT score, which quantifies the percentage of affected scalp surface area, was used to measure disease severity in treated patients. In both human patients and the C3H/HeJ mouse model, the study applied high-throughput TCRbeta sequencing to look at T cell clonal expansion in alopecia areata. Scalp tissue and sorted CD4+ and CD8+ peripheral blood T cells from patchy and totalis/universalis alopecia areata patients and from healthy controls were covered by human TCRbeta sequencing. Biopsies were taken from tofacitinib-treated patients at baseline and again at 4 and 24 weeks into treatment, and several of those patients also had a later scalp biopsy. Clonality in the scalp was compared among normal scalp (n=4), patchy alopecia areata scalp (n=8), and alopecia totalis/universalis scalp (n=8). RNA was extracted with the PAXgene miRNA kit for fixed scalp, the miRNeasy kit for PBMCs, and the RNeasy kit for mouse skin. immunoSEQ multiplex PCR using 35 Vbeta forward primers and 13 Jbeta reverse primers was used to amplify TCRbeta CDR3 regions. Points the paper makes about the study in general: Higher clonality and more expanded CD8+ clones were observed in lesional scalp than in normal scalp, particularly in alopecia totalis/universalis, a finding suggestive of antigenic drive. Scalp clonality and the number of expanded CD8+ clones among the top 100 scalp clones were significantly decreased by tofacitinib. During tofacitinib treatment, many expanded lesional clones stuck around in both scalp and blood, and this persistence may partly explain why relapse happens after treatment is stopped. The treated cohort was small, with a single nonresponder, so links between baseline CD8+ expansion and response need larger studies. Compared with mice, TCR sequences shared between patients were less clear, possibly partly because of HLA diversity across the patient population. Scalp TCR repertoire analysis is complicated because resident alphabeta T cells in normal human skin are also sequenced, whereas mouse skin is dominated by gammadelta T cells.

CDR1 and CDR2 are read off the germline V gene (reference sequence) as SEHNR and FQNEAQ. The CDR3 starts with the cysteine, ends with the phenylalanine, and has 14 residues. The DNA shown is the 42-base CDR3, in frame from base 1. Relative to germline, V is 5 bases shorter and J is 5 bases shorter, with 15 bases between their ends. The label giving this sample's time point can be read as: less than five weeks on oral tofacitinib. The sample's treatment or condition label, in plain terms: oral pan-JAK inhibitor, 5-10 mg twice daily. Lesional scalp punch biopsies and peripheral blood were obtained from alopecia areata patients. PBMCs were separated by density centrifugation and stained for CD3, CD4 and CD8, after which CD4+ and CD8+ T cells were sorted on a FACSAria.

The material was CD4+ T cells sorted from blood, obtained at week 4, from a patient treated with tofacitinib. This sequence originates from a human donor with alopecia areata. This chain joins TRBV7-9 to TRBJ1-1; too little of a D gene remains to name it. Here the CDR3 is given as CASSQRRPVTEAFF. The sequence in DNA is TGTGCCAGCAGCCAACGCCGTCCAGTAACTGAAGCTTTCTTT.